The source of this TCR delta chain is a study of human gamma delta and Vdelta1 T cells. TCRdb re-called the PCR reads using CATT. Among about 13,000 delta-chain clones listed, roughly 50% were seen once. About this clone itself: What it recognizes is unknown.

The V and J ends lost 4 bases and 0 bases respectively, with 36 bases between them. The CDR3 has 23 amino acids. Germline values: CDR1 TSWWSYY, CDR2 QGS. The sequence was collected from a human donor in good health. Sequencing used Vdelta1 gamma-delta T cells from blood grown in culture (DOT cells). This sequence joins TRDV1 and TRDJ1; perhaps D is TRDD2 or TRDD3 (9 bases each). For the CDR3, the DNA is TGTGCTCTTGGGGTCCGAGGGCCTTCCTACGACCTGGGGGATTGGCCCTACACCGATAAACTCATCTTT. This codes for CALGVRGPSYDLGDWPYTDKLIF.